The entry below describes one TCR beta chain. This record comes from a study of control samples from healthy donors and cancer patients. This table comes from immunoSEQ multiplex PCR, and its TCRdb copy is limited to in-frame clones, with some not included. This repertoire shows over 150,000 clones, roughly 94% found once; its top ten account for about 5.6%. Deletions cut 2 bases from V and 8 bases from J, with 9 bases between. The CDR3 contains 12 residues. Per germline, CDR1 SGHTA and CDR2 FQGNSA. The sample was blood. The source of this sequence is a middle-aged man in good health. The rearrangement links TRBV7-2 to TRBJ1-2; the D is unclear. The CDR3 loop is CASSLPGGGYTF. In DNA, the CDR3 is TGTGCCAGCAGCTTACCAGGCGGCGGCTACACCTTC.